The 12 T cell receptor beta chains given below trace back to one sample, sequenced in a study of cytomegalovirus exposure and HLA in healthy donors (dated by TCRdb to 2017 to 2019). Library preparation was by the immunoSEQ multiplex PCR assay. For the multiplex PCR, a mixture combining 60 forward primers for TCR Vbeta segments and 13 reverse primers for TCR Jbeta segments was used. TCRdb's version of the immuneACCESS table is confined to in-frame rearrangements and falls short of the full clone set. An unresolved V gene accounts for under half of the shortfall where checked; the remainder is of unknown origin. For this sample there are fewer than 80,000 clones; roughly 68% appear just once. Roughly 11% of the sample is held by the ten biggest clonotypes. What was sequenced was PBMCs. The origin of the receptors is a woman aged 55-69 years in good health and CMV-seropositive.

CDR3 residues: CASSVTGSETQYF. CDR3 nucleotide sequence: TGTGCCAGCAGCGTTACAGGGTCAGAGACCCAGTACTTC. This sequence joins TRBV7-9 and TRBJ2-5; tentative D call: TRBD1 (6 bases). CDR3 length: 13 amino acids. V was clipped by 5 bases and J by 4 bases, with 11 bases between them. Germline V CDR1 and CDR2: SEHNR, FQNEAQ (reference sequence). The entire variable domain, with the rest obtained from reference TRBV7-9 and TRBJ2-5, is as follows: DTGVSQNPRHKITKRGQNVTFRCDPISEHNRLYWYRQTLGQGPEFLTYFQNEAQLEKSRLLSDRFSAERPKGSFSTLEIQRTEQGDSAMYLCASSVTGSETQYFGPGTRLLVL.

The V gene is TRBV5-6, the J gene TRBJ2-5; 7 bases are shared with TRBD1. The V gene end was trimmed by 7 bases and the J gene end by 5 bases; junction bases not matched to a gene: 5. Germline V CDR1 and CDR2: SGHDT, YYEEEE. The CDR3 consists of 12 residues. CDR3: CASARGPETQYF. The DNA of the CDR3 is TGTGCCAGCGCGAGGGGGCCCGAGACCCAGTACTTC.

This clone occurred a few times. The CDR3 DNA follows: TGTGCCTGGAGTTTCTGGACAGGCGCCACCGGGGAGCTGTTTTTT. Protein product: CAWSFWTGATGELFF. The chain has TRBV30 and TRBJ2-2; TRBD1 agrees at 7 bases. CDR1 and CDR2 from the germline V gene are GTSNPN and SVGIG (reference sequence). CDR3 length equals 15 residues. Trimming cost V 2 bases and J 4 bases; bases outside gene matches: 7.

The chain recombines TRBV5-1 with TRBJ1-6; 8 positions agree with TRBD1. Germline CDR1 and CDR2: SGHRS and YFSETQ. V was clipped by 0 bases and J by 9 bases; unmatched bases: 11. The CDR3 contains 17 residues. CDR3 sequence (DNA): TGCGCCAGCAGCTTGGAGGTTCAGACAGGGGCGGGTTCACCCCTCCACTTT. It translates to CASSLEVQTGAGSPLHF.

This clone was seen more than once but under ten times. The rearrangement uses TRBV7-6 and TRBJ2-5; perhaps TRBD1 as D (6 bases). Germline loops: CDR1 SGHVS, CDR2 FNYEAQ. The length of the CDR3 is 15 residues. Trimming stripped 1 base from V and 9 bases from J, with 18 bases between. The DNA of the CDR3 is TGTGCCAGCAGCTTAGACTGGACAGTAGGATGGGCCCAGTACTTC. This sequence encodes CASSLDWTVGWAQYF.

This clone was found once. The chain uses TRBV5-4 and TRBJ1-1; TRBD1 is a possible D gene (5 bases). The CDR3 length is 16 residues. Germline CDR1 reads SGHNT; CDR2 reads YYREEE (reference sequence). The V and J ends lost 4 bases and 0 bases respectively, with 16 bases between them. The CDR3 nucleotides read TGTGCCAGCAGCGGTGGACAAATTAATATGAACACTGAAGCTTTCTTT. This gives the protein CASSGGQINMNTEAFF.

The rearrangement links TRBV2 to TRBJ2-5; maybe TRBD1 (5 bases). The CDR3 covers 12 residues. Germline-derived CDR1 and CDR2 are SNHLY and FYNNEI. The V and J ends lost 3 bases and 5 bases respectively, with 7 bases between them. The DNA for the CDR3 is TGTGCCAGCAGTGAGGGGCGGGAGACCCAGTACTTC. Protein product: CASSEGRETQYF.

This clone was observed many times. This chain uses TRBV6-1 with TRBJ2-7; D call uncertain. V lost 7 bases and J 0 bases, leaving 4 bases between the germline ends. The CDR3 consists of 11 residues. The V gene's germline CDR1 is MNHNS and CDR2 SASEGT. The CDR3 DNA sequence: TGTGCCAGCATCCGCTCCTACGAGCAGTACTTC. Its translation: CASIRSYEQYF.

This rearrangement joins TRBV2 to TRBJ2-7; the D gene is possibly TRBD1 (7 bases). This CDR3 is built from 11 residues. Germline V gene lookup returns CDR1 SNHLY and CDR2 FYNNEI. The V end lost 6 bases, the J end lost 7 bases, and 10 bases lay between the germline ends. This CDR3 reads CASRQGREQYF. CDR3 bases: TGTGCCAGCAGACAGGGGAGGGAGCAGTACTTC. Drawing the rest from reference TRBV2 and TRBJ2-7, the complete variable domain is EPEVTQTPSHQVTQMGQEVILRCVPISNHLYFYWYRQILGQKVEFLVSFYNNEISEKSEIFDDQFSVERPDGSNFTLKIRSTKLEDSAMYFCASRQGREQYFGPGTRLTVT.

For this clone: One end of the junction is discordant with germline, which a read error may explain. The V call is TRBV7-9, the J call TRBJ2-7, with TRBD2 matching 10 bases. The CDR3 extends over 15 amino acids. Germline CDR1 SEHNR, CDR2 FQNEAQ (reference sequence). DNA for the CDR3: TGTGCCAGCAGCATAGCGGGACTAGCGATCGACGAGCAGTACTTC. It specifies CASSIAGLAIDEQYF.

This clone was counted between two and nine times. The chain has TRBV10-3 and TRBJ1-1; D might be TRBD1 (6 bases). V was cut by 3 bases and J by 6 bases, with 14 bases left in between. Germline CDR1 and CDR2: ENHRY and SYGVKD. The CDR3 has 14 amino acids. CDR3 sequence reads: CAISDGVQGSEAFF. CDR3 bases: TGTGCCATCAGTGATGGAGTACAGGGTTCTGAAGCTTTCTTT.

The rearrangement joins TRBV28 to TRBJ1-1; D perhaps matches TRBD1 (5 bases). Germline CDR1 reads MDHEN; CDR2 reads SYDVKM. This CDR3 is 13 amino acids long. V was shortened by 3 bases and J by 5 bases, with 10 bases between the two germline ends. CDR3 in DNA: TGTGCCAGCAGTTTTGGGGGGATAACTGAAGCTTTCTTT. This sequence encodes CASSFGGITEAFF.